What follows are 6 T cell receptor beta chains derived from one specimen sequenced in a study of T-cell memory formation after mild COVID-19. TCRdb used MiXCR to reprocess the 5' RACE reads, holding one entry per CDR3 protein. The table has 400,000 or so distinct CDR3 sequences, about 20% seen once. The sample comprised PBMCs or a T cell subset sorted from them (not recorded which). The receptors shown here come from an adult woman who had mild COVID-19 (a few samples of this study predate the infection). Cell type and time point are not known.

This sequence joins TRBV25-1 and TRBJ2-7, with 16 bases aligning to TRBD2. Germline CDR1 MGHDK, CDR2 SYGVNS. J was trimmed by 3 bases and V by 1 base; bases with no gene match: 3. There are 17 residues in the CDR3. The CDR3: CASSESGLAGGYYEQYF. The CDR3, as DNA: TGTGCCAGCAGTGAATCGGGACTAGCGGGGGGGTACTACGAGCAGTACTTC.

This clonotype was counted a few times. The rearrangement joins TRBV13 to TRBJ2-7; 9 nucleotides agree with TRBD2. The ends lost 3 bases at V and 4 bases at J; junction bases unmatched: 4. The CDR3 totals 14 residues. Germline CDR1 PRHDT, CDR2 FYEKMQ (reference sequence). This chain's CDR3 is CASSFRTSVYEQYF. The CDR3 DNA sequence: TGTGCCAGCAGCTTCCGGACTAGCGTATACGAGCAGTACTTC.

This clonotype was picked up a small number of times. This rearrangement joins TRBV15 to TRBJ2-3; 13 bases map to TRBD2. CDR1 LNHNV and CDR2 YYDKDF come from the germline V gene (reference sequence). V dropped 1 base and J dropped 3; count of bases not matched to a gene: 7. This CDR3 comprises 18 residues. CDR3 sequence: CATSRGLLAGGRTDTQYF. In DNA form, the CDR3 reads TGTGCCACCAGCAGAGGTCTACTAGCGGGGGGGAGGACAGATACGCAGTATTTT.

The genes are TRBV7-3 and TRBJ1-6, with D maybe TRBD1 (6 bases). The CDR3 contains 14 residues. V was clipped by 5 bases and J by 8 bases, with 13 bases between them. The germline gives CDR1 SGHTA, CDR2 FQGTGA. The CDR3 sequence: CASSRTGSDSPLHF. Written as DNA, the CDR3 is TGTGCCAGCAGCCGAACAGGGTCAGATTCACCCCTCCACTTT. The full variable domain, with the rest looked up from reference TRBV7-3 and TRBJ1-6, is GAGVSQTPSNKVTEKGKYVELRCDPISGHTALYWYRQSLGQGPEFLIYFQGTGAADDSGLPNDRFFAVRPEGSVSTLKIQRTERGDSAVYLCASSRTGSDSPLHFGNGTRLTVT.

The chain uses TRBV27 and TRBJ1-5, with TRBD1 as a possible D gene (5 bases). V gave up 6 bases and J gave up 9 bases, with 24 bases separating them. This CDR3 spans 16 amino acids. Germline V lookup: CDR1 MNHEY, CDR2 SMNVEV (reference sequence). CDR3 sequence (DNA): TGTGCCAGCAGACCACAGGTGTCAGGGAAGGATCGGCCCCAGCATTTT. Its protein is CASRPQVSGKDRPQHF.

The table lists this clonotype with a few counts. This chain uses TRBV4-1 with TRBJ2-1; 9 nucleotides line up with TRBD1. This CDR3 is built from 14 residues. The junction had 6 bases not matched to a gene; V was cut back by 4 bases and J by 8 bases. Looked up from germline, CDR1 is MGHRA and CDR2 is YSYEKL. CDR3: CASSLGDRDYEQFF. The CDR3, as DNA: TGCGCCAGCAGCCTCGGGGACAGGGACTATGAGCAGTTCTTC.